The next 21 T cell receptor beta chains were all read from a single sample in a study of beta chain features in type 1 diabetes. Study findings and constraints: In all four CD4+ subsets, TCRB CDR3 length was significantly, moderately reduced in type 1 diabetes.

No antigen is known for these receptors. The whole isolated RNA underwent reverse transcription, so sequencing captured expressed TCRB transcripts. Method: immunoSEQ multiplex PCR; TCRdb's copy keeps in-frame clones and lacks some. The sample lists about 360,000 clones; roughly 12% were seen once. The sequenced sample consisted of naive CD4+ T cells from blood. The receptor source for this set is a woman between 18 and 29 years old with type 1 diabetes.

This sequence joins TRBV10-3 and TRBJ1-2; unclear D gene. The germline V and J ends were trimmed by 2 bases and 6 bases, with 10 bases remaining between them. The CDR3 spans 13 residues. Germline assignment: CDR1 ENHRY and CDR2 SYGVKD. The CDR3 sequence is CAISEGQEDGYTF. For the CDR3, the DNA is TGTGCCATCAGTGAGGGTCAGGAGGATGGCTACACCTTC.

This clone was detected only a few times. CDR3 DNA: TGTGCCTGGGAATTACGCGGAAATGAAAAACTGTTTTTT. It specifies CAWELRGNEKLFF. The chain has TRBV30 and TRBJ1-4; D gene unclear. Germline V lookup: CDR1 GTSNPN, CDR2 SVGIG (reference sequence). This CDR3 has 13 amino acids. The ends were cut back, 5 bases at V and 5 bases at J, with 12 bases in the middle. The variable domain in full, completed from reference TRBV30 and TRBJ1-4, reads SQTIHQWPATLVQPVGSPLSLECTVEGTSNPNLYWYRQAAGRGLQLLFYSVGIGQISSEVPQNLSASRPQDRQFILSSKKLLLSDSGFYLCAWELRGNEKLFFGSGTQLSVL.

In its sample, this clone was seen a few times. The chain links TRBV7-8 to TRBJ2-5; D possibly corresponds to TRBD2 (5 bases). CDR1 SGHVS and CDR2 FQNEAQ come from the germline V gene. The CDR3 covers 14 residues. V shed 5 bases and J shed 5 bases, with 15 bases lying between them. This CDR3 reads CASSRPGKSETQYF. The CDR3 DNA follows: TGTGCCAGCAGCCGCCCCGGGAAGTCGGAGACCCAGTACTTC.

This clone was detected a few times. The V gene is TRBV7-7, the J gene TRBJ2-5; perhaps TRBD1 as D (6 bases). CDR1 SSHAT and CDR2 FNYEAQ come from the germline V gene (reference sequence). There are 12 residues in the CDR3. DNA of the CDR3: TGTGCTAGCGCGGACAGACAAGAGACCCAGTACTTC. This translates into CASADRQETQYF. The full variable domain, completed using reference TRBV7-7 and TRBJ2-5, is GAGVSQSPRYKVTKRGQDVTLRCDPISSHATLYWYQQALGQGPEFLTYFNYEAQPDKSGLPSDRFSAERPEGSISTLTIQRTEQRDSAMYRCASADRQETQYFGPGTRLLVL.

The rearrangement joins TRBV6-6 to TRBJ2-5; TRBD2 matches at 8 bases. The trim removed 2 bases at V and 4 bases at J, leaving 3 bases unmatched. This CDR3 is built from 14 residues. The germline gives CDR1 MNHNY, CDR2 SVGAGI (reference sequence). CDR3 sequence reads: CASSYDAGGETQYF. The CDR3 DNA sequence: TGTGCCAGCAGTTACGACGCGGGGGGAGAGACCCAGTACTTC.

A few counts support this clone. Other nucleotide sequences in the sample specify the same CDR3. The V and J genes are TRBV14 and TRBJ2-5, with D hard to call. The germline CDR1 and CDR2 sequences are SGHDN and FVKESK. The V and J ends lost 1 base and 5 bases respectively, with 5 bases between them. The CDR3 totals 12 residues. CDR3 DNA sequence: TGTGCCAGCAGCCAAGTTCGGGAGACCCAGTACTTC. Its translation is CASSQVRETQYF. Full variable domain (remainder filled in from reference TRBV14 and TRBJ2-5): EAGVTQFPSHSVIEKGQTVTLRCDPISGHDNLYWYRRVMGKEIKFLLHFVKESKQDESGMPNNRFLAERTGGTYSTLKVQPAELEDSGVYFCASSQVRETQYFGPGTRLLVL.

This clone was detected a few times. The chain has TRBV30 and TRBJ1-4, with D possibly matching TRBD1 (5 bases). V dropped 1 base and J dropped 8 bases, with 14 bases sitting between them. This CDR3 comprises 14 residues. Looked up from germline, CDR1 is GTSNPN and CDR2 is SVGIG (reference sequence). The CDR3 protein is CAWSGSTAGEKLFF. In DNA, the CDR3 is TGTGCCTGGAGTGGGTCGACCGCAGGGGAAAAACTGTTTTTT.

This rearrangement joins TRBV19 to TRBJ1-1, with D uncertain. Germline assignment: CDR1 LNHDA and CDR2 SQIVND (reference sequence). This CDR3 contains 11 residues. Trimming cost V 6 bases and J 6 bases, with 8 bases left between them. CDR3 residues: CASSQASEAFF. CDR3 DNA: TGTGCCAGTAGCCAGGCCTCTGAAGCTTTCTTT.

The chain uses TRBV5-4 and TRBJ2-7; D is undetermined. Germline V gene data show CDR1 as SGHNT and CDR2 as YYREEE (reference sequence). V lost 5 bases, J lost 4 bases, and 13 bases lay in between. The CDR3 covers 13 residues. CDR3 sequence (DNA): TGTGCCAGCAGGGAGAGGTTTAGGTACGAGCAGTACTTC. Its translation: CASRERFRYEQYF.

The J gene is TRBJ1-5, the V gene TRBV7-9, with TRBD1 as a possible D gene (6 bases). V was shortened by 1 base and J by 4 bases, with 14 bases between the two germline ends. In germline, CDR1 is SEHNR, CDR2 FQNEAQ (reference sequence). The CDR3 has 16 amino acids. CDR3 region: CASSLVGGQGNQPQHF. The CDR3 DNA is TGTGCCAGCAGCTTAGTTGGTGGGCAGGGGAATCAGCCCCAGCATTTT.

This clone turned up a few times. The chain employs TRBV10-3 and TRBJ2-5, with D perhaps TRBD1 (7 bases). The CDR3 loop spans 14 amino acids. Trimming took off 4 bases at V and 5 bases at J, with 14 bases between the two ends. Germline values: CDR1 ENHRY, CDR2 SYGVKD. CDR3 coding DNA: TGTGCCATCAGTGCAGGGGGGAACTCGGAGACCCAGTACTTC. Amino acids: CAISAGGNSETQYF.

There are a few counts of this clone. The CDR3 sequence is CASSGGDRVYGYTF. CDR3 in DNA: TGCGCCAGCAGCGGGGGGGACAGGGTGTATGGCTACACCTTC. V is TRBV5-1 and J is TRBJ1-2; 9 bases align to TRBD1. V trimming: 4 bases; J trimming: 5 bases; junction bases outside the gene matches: 6. This CDR3 is 14 amino acids long. Germline assignment: CDR1 SGHRS and CDR2 YFSETQ.

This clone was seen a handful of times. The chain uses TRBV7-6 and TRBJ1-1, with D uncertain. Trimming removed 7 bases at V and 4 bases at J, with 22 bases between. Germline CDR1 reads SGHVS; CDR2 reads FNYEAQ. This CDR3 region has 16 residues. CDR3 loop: CASNPQAGSPITEAFF. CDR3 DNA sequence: TGTGCCAGCAACCCCCAGGCGGGCAGCCCGATCACTGAAGCTTTCTTT.

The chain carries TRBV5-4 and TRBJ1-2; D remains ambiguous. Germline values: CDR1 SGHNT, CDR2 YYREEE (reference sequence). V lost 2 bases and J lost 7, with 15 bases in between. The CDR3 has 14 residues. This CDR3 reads CASSLTTGMSGYTF. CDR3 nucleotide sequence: TGTGCCAGCAGCTTAACGACGGGGATGTCTGGCTACACCTTC.

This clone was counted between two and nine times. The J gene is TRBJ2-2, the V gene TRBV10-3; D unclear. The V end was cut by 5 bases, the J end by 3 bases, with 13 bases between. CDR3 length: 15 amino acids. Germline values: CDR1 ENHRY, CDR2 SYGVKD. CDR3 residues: CAISSDGTHTGELFF. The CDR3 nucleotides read TGTGCCATCAGTAGCGACGGTACACACACCGGGGAGCTGTTTTTT.

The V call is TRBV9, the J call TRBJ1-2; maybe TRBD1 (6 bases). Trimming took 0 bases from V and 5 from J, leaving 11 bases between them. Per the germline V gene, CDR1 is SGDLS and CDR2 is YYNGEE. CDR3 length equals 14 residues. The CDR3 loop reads CASSVDRVPYGYTF. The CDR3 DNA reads TGTGCCAGCAGCGTAGACAGGGTTCCTTATGGCTACACCTTC.

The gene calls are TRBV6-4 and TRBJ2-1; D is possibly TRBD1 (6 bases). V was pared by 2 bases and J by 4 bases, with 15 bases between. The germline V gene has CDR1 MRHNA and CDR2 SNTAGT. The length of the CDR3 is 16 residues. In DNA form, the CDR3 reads TGTGCCAGCAGTGACGGTCCGGGACACCGATACAATGAGCAGTTCTTC. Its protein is CASSDGPGHRYNEQFF.

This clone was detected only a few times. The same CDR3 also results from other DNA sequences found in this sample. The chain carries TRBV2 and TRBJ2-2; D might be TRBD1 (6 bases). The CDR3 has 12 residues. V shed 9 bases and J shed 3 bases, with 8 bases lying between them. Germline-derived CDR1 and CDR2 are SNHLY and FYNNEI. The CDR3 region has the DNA TGTGCCAGTGGACAGCACACCGGGGAGCTGTTTTTT. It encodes CASGQHTGELFF.

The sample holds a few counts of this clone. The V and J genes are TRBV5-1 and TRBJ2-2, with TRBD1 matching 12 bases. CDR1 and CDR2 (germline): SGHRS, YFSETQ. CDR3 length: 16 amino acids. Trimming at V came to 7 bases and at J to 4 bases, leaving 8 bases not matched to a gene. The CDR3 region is CASSMGQGAGTGELFF. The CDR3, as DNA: TGCGCCAGCTCTATGGGACAGGGGGCAGGCACCGGGGAGCTGTTTTTT.

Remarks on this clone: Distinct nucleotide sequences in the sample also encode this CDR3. Written as DNA, the CDR3 is TGCGCCAGCAGCTTAGGGGGCCCCTACAATGAGCAGTTCTTC. Translated, it gives CASSLGGPYNEQFF. The V and J genes are TRBV5-1 and TRBJ2-1; TRBD1 matches 7 bases. V shed 2 bases, J shed 2 bases, and the junction held 1 base outside the gene matches. The length of the CDR3 is 14 residues. Germline V lookup: CDR1 SGHRS, CDR2 YFSETQ.

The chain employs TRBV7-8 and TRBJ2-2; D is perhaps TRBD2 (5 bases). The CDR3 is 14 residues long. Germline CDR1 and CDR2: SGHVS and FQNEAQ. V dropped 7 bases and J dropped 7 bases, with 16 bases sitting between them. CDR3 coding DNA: TGTGCCAGCAAGGAGGCGTCCTTGAACGGGGAGCTGTTTTTT. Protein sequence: CASKEASLNGELFF.